This TCR beta chain was obtained from a study of spatial heterogeneity in lung cancer. The wider study: Tumor-region counts of TCR transcripts tracked strongly with a T cell module score from matched bulk RNA-seq.

Using its own MiXCR run on the 5' RACE reads, TCRdb lists one record per CDR3 protein. The sample shows about 13,000 distinct CDR3 sequences, over 6.5% of them seen only once. The study, taken as a whole, reports: Expanded intratumoral alpha and beta TCR counts tracked tumor mutation counts. The estimated TCR-seq coverage of tumor T cells amounted to approximately 7% when looking at alpha chains and less than 15% when looking at beta chains.

This clonotype was seen many times. Its matching antigen is unknown. The time point: sample taken at primary tumor resection. The donor population consisted of more than 55 patients with untreated, early-stage non-small cell lung cancer. Frozen PBMC, nontumor lung or tumor provided whole RNA, which was sequenced unsorted. This CDR3 is 15 amino acids long. V gave up 5 bases and J gave up 4 bases; unmatched junction bases: 5. Germline V CDR1 and CDR2: SGHAT, FQNNGV. This specimen consisted of lung tumor tissue, obtained at surgery. The clonotype was recovered from a female donor with early-stage non-small cell lung cancer. V and J are TRBV11-2 and TRBJ2-1; 10 bases fit TRBD2. The CDR3 nucleotides are TGTGCCAGCAGCCACACTAGCGGGGCATACAATGAGCAGTTCTTC. Translated: CASSHTSGAYNEQFF.